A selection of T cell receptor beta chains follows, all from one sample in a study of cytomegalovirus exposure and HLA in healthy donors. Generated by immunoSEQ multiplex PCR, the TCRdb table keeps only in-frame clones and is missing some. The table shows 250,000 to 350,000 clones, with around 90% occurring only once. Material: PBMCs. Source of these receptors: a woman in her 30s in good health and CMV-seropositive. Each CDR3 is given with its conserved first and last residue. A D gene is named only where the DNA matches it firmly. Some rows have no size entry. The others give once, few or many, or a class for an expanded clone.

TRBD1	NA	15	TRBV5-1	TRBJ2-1	TGCGCCAGCAGCTTGGTTCCAGGGGGTTACAATGAGCAGTTCTTC	CASSLVPGGYNEQFF
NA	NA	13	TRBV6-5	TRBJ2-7	TGTGCCAGCAGTTACGGGTACTCCTACGAGCAGTACTTC	CASSYGYSYEQYF
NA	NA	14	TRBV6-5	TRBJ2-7	TGTGCCAGCAGCCCGGGCCCCAAACCCTACGAGCAGTACTTC	CASSPGPKPYEQYF
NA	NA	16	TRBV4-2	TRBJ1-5	TGTGCCAGCAGCCAAGAGTGGGGGTATAGCAATCAGCCCCAGCATTTT	CASSQEWGYSNQPQHF
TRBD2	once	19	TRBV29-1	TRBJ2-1	TGCAGCGTTGACGGTATAGCGGGAGGGCTCCTAACCTCCTACAATGAGCAGTTCTTC	CSVDGIAGGLLTSYNEQFF
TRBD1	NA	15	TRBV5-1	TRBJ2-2	TGCGCCAGCAGTCGGGACAGAATGAACACCGGGGAGCTGTTTTTT	CASSRDRMNTGELFF
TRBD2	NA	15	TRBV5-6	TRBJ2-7	TGTGCCAGCACCAATTGGGGGGGACTAGCCAACGAGCAGTACTTC	CASTNWGGLANEQYF
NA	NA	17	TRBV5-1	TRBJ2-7	TGCGCCAGCAGACCCGCCGGGACTTACAAAAGCTCCTACGAGCAGTACTTC	CASRPAGTYKSSYEQYF
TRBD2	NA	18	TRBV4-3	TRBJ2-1	TGCGCCAGCAGCCAAGATACTGAAAGCGGGAGGACGGGGAATGAGCAGTTCTTC	CASSQDTESGRTGNEQFF
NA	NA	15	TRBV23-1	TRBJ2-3	TGCGCCAGCAGTCTTGGGGAAGGTGGGACAGATACGCAGTATTTT	CASSLGEGGTDTQYF
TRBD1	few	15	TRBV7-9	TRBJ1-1	TGTGCCAGCTCCCCCCCCCAGGGGGCGAGCACTGAAGCTTTCTTT	CASSPPQGASTEAFF
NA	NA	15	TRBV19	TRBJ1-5	TGTGCCAGTAGTATTAAGGGGCCAAGCAATCAGCCCCAGCATTTT	CASSIKGPSNQPQHF
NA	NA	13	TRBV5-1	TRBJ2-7	TGCGCCAGCAGCTTGCCCCCGGGGGACGAGCAGTACTTC	CASSLPPGDEQYF
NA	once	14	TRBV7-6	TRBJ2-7	TGTGCCAGCAGCTTAGGGTCTGCAGGCCACGAGCAGTACTTC	CASSLGSAGHEQYF
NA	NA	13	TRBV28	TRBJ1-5	TGTGCCAGCGGATTTTATAGCAATCAGCCCCAGCATTTT	CASGFYSNQPQHF
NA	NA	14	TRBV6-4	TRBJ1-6	TGTGCCAGCAGTGAAGACGGTTTGAGGTCACCCCTCCACTTT	CASSEDGLRSPLHF
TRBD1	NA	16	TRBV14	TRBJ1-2	TGTGCCAGCAGCCAAGCTGGGACAGGGACTAACTATGGCTACACCTTC	CASSQAGTGTNYGYTF
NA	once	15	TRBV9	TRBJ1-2	TGTGCCAGCAGCGTTCAACAGGACCCCTCCTATGGCTACACCTTC	CASSVQQDPSYGYTF
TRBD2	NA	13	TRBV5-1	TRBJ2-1	TGCGCCAGCAGCTTGGCTTCGGGAGGGGAGCAGTTCTTC	CASSLASGGEQFF
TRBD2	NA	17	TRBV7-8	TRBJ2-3	TGTGCCAGCAGCGGTCGACTAGCGGGCAGCATCACAGATACGCAGTATTTT	CASSGRLAGSITDTQYF
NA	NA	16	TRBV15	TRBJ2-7	TGTGCCACCAGCAGAGATTGGCGGGGGCGTACCTACGAGCAGTACTTC	CATSRDWRGRTYEQYF
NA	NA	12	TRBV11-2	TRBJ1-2	TGTGCCAGCAGCTTAGGAAGCGGTGGCTACACCTTC	CASSLGSGGYTF
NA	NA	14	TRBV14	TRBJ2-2	TGTGCCAGCAGCCAAGATCTGGGCTCCGGGGAGCTGTTTTTT	CASSQDLGSGELFF
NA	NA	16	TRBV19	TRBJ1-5	TGTGCCAGTAGTATAAGAGGGCGTGGTAGCAATCAGCCCCAGCATTTT	CASSIRGRGSNQPQHF
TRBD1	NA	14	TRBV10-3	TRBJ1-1	TGTGCCATCAGAAAACTCGACAGGGGAGGTGAAGCTTTCTTT	CAIRKLDRGGEAFF
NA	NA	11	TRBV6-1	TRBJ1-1	TGCGCACATCGGTCGGGGACTGAAGCTTTCTTT	CAHRSGTEAFF
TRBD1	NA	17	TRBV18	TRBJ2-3	TGTGCCAGCTCACCACCGACAGGGGGCAGGAGCACAGATACGCAGTATTTT	CASSPPTGGRSTDTQYF
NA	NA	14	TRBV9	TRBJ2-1	TGTGCCAGCAGCGTAGGGAGTACCTACAATGAGCAGTTCTTC	CASSVGSTYNEQFF
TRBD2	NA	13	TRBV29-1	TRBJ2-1	TGCAGCGTGGGGACTAGCGGGTTCGGCGAGCAGTTCTTC	CSVGTSGFGEQFF
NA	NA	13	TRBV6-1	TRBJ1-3	TGTGCCAGCAGTGACGGACCTTCGGACACCATATATTTT	CASSDGPSDTIYF
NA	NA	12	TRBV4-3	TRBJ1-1	TGCGCCAGCAGCCAAGATGGGATGAAAGCTTTCTTT	CASSQDGMKAFF
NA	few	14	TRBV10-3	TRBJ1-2	TGTGCCATCAGTGAAGGACTCCTCAACTATGGCTACACCTTC	CAISEGLLNYGYTF
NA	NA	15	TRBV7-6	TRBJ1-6	TGTGCCAGCAGCCGAGACAGGCAACTCAATTCACCCCTCCACTTT	CASSRDRQLNSPLHF
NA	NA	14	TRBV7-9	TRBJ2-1	TGTGCCAGCAGCTTATGGACAGCTGACAATGAGCAGTTCTTC	CASSLWTADNEQFF
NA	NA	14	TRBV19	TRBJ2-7	TGTGCCAGTAGTCAGAGGAGGAGCTCCTACGAGCAGTACTTC	CASSQRRSSYEQYF
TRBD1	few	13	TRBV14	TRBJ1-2	TGTGCCAGCAGCCCACAGGGGATCTATGGCTACACCTTC	CASSPQGIYGYTF
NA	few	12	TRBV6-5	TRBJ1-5	TGTGCCAGCGCTAACATGGGGCAGCCCCAGCATTTT	CASANMGQPQHF
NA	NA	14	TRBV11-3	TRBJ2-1	TGTGCCAGCAGCTTAGACTGGCCTTACAATGAGCAGTTCTTC	CASSLDWPYNEQFF
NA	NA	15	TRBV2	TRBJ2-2	TGTGCCAGCAGGACTGGACAGCCGAACACCGGGGAGCTGTTTTTT	CASRTGQPNTGELFF
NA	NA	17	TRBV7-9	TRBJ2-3	TGTGCCAGCAGTGTTTATGAAGGGCTTGGGGATACAGATACGCAGTATTTT	CASSVYEGLGDTDTQYF
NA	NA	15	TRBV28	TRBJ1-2	TGTGCCAGCAGCCGAGGGTACGGGACCAACTATGGCTACACCTTC	CASSRGYGTNYGYTF
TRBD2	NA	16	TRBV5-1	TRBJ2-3	TGCGCCAGCAACCTTGGAGCTAGCGGGGCCACAGATACGCAGTATTTT	CASNLGASGATDTQYF
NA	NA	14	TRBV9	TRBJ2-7	TGTGCCAGCAGCTCCGGAGGGGGAACCTACGAGCAGTACTTC	CASSSGGGTYEQYF
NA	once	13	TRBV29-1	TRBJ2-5	TGCAGCGTTCGGACCAACGCTCAAGAGACCCAGTACTTC	CSVRTNAQETQYF